Following are 11 T cell receptor beta chains from one sample sequenced in a study of shared clonotypes between healthy human individuals. The method was immunoSEQ multiplex PCR; TCRdb's version includes in-frame clones alone and lacks a portion of them. Counted here are 650,000 to 750,000 clones, 55% to 75% occurring once; the ten biggest clones make up 1.8%. The sequencing input was memory CD4+ T cells sorted from blood. This sample's subset: CD45RA-negative fraction. The receptor set was obtained from a woman aged 25 to 39 in good health.

The chain has TRBV4-2 and TRBJ2-6; D is uncertain. V lost 4 bases, J lost 0 bases, and 16 bases lay in between. There are 18 residues in the CDR3. Looked up from germline, CDR1 is LGHNA and CDR2 is YNFKEQ. The CDR3: CASSPPGSWNSGANVLTF. CDR3 DNA: TGTGCCAGCAGCCCCCCTGGTAGCTGGAACTCTGGGGCCAACGTCCTGACTTTC.

This rearrangement joins TRBV7-9 to TRBJ1-5; D possibly corresponds to TRBD1 (5 bases). The germline gives CDR1 SEHNR, CDR2 FQNEAQ (reference sequence). Trimming stripped 5 bases from V and 8 bases from J, with 19 bases between. The CDR3 sequence is 15 residues long. CDR3 sequence reads: CASSRGTHGREPQHF. CDR3 DNA: TGTGCCAGCAGCCGAGGAACACACGGCAGGGAGCCCCAGCATTTT.

This rearrangement joins TRBV5-1 to TRBJ1-2; D remains unclear. Trimming stripped 1 base from V and 8 bases from J, with 12 bases between. Per germline, CDR1 SGHRS and CDR2 YFSETQ. There are 13 residues in the CDR3. As DNA, the CDR3 is TGCGCCAGCAGCTTGTTTATAAGGGAGGGCTACACCTTC. It is translated as CASSLFIREGYTF. Using reference TRBV5-1 and TRBJ1-2 for the parts outside the CDR3, the full variable domain is KAGVTQTPRYLIKTRGQQVTLSCSPISGHRSVSWYQQTPGQGLQFLFEYFSETQRNKGNFPGRFSGRQFSNSRSEMNVSTLELGDSALYLCASSLFIREGYTFGSGTRLTVV.

The CDR3 loop is CASSPGEDSEQFF. The CDR3 DNA is TGCGCCAGCAGCCCCGGGGAAGATAGTGAGCAGTTCTTC. This rearrangement joins TRBV5-1 to TRBJ2-1; D possibly corresponds to TRBD2 (5 bases). The CDR3 has 13 residues. Germline loops: CDR1 SGHRS, CDR2 YFSETQ. V was trimmed by 4 bases and J by 9 bases, leaving 14 bases between them.

This clone was observed a handful of times. The chain carries TRBV27 and TRBJ2-7, with a weak D call TRBD2 (6 bases). This CDR3 is built from 13 residues. The germline V gene encodes CDR1 MNHEY and CDR2 SMNVEV (reference sequence). Trimming removed 4 bases at V and 6 bases at J, with 13 bases between. The CDR3 protein is CASSSTLGGEQYF. DNA of the CDR3: TGTGCCAGCAGTTCAACCCTCGGGGGCGAGCAGTACTTC.

This clone was picked up one time. CDR3 coding DNA: TGTGCCAGCATCGAACTAGCGACAAGGGTTTCCTACGAGCAGTACTTC. Its translation: CASIELATRVSYEQYF. The gene calls are TRBV27 and TRBJ2-7; 7 nucleotides match TRBD2. The V gene's germline CDR1 is MNHEY and CDR2 SMNVEV (reference sequence). J was trimmed by 1 base and V by 7 bases; bases with no gene match: 13. The CDR3 length is 16 residues.

CDR3 nucleotide sequence: TGCGCCAGCAGCTTGGCCGGGCAGCCCGGACTAGCTCAGCAGTTCTTC. It encodes CASSLAGQPGLAQQFF. The chain combines TRBV5-1 with TRBJ2-1; 8 nucleotides agree with TRBD2. This CDR3 comprises 16 residues. With 0 bases clipped from V and 11 bases from J, the junction kept 13 bases outside the gene matches. Germline lookup yields CDR1 SGHRS and CDR2 YFSETQ.

This clone was seen a few times. The rearrangement links TRBV4-1 to TRBJ1-5, with unresolved D. Germline V CDR1 and CDR2: MGHRA, YSYEKL. This CDR3 has 15 residues. Trimming pared 1 base from V and 2 bases from J, leaving 9 bases between. CDR3: CASSQGEWGNQPQHF. The CDR3 bases are TGCGCCAGCAGCCAAGGAGAATGGGGCAATCAGCCCCAGCATTTT.

The rearrangement links TRBV25-1 to TRBJ2-5; D is tentatively TRBD1 or TRBD2 (6 bases each). This CDR3 comprises 17 residues. Looked up from germline, CDR1 is MGHDK and CDR2 is SYGVNS. Deletions cut 3 bases from V and 5 bases from J, with 22 bases between. CDR3 residues: CASSDVTGAPKGETQYF. CDR3 sequence (DNA): TGTGCCAGCAGTGATGTAACGGGGGCTCCTAAGGGGGAGACCCAGTACTTC.

This chain connects TRBV10-3 to TRBJ2-7; no clear D gene. CDR1 and CDR2 (germline): ENHRY, SYGVKD. The CDR3 extends over 14 amino acids. The V and J ends lost 4 bases and 5 bases respectively, with 15 bases between them. CDR3 nucleotide sequence: TGTGCCATCAGTGGGCAGCAGTCTGGGAACGAGCAGTACTTC. Translation gives CAISGQQSGNEQYF.

This rearrangement joins TRBV29-1 to TRBJ2-5; D unclear. The CDR3 has 11 residues. The germline gives CDR1 SQVTM, CDR2 ANQGSEA. V lost 4 bases to trimming and J lost 5 bases, with 8 bases between them. The CDR3, as DNA: TGCAGCGTTGGAGGTCGGGAGACCCAGTACTTC. As protein: CSVGGRETQYF.